These 10 T cell receptor beta chains originate from one sample sequenced in a study of regulatory T cells in long-lasting Graves disease. Building of the TCR beta libraries involved iRepertoire HTBI primers and Arm-PCR of CDR3 regions. TCRdb reanalysed the multiplex PCR reads using MiXCR and keeps one entry per CDR3 protein. The sample records hundreds of thousands of distinct CDR3 sequences, roughly a fifth being singletons. Time point here: persistent/refractory GD, antithyroid drugs over 5 years with positive TRAb. TCR sequences were obtained from RNA taken from PBMCs. This specimen was peripheral blood mononuclear cells (PBMCs), taken when the disease was refractory, from a patient treated with antithyroid drugs. The origin of the receptors is a female donor with Graves disease.

The CDR3 sequence: CASSPRDPPGEQYF. The DNA of the CDR3 is TGTGCCAGCAGCCCCCGGGACCCCCCGGGGGAGCAGTACTTC. This chain connects TRBV9 to TRBJ2-7; either TRBD1 or TRBD2 may supply D (5 bases each). Germline values: CDR1 SGDLS, CDR2 YYNGEE. The CDR3 consists of 14 residues. Trimming removed 4 bases at V and 7 bases at J, with 18 bases between. The full variable domain, its missing parts supplied by reference TRBV9 and TRBJ2-7, is DSGVTQTPKHLITATGQRVTLRCSPRSGDLSVYWYQQSLDQGLQFLIQYYNGEERAKGNILERFSAQQFPDLHSELNLSSLELGDSALYFCASSPRDPPGEQYFGPGTRLTVT.

This rearrangement joins TRBV12-3 or TRBV12-4 to TRBJ2-1, with 7 nucleotides matching TRBD2. CDR3 length: 14 residues. V shed 6 bases, J shed 4 bases, and the junction held 6 bases outside the gene matches. CDR3 sequence (DNA): TGTGCCAGCAGGGCAGGCGGGAGTTACAATGAGCAGTTCTTC. This sequence encodes CASRAGGSYNEQFF.

Ten or more counts support this clonotype. This chain uses TRBV19 with TRBJ1-5, with 10 positions matching TRBD1. The CDR3 runs to 18 residues. V trimming: 7 bases; J trimming: 2 bases; junction bases outside the gene matches: 14. Germline CDR1 LNHDA, CDR2 SQIVND (reference sequence). In nucleotides, the CDR3 is TGTGCCAGTACCAGCGGGACAGGGGCGGTACGAGGCAATCAGCCCCAGCATTTT. It yields the protein CASTSGTGAVRGNQPQHF.

The sample holds a few counts of this clonotype. V and J are TRBV6-1 and TRBJ2-7; D may match TRBD1 or TRBD2 (5 bases each). Germline CDR1 and CDR2: MNHNS and SASEGT. V was clipped by 6 bases and J by 0 bases, with 15 bases between them. The CDR3 totals 15 residues. In DNA, the CDR3 is TGTGCCAGCAGGGTCGGTTGGGGGAGCTCCTACGAGCAGTACTTC. This translates into CASRVGWGSSYEQYF.

The table lists this clonotype with many counts. The chain employs TRBV11-3 and TRBJ1-2; 8 bases line up with TRBD1. V dropped 5 bases and J dropped 3; count of bases not matched to a gene: 11. Germline loops: CDR1 SGHNT, CDR2 YENEEA. This CDR3 comprises 16 residues. CDR3 DNA sequence: TGTGCCAGCAGCACCTACCGGGACAGGCTCCACTATGGCTACACCTTC. It specifies CASSTYRDRLHYGYTF.

CDR3: CASSSLAGGPHTQYF. CDR3 bases: TGTGCCAGCAGTTCACTAGCGGGAGGGCCACATACGCAGTATTTT. The rearrangement joins TRBV28 to TRBJ2-3, with 13 bases fitting TRBD2. Germline-derived CDR1 and CDR2 are MDHEN and SYDVKM. The ends lost 4 bases at V and 7 bases at J; junction bases unmatched: 5. This CDR3 has 15 residues.

Only a few counts were recorded for this clonotype. This rearrangement joins TRBV6-1 to TRBJ2-7, with D possibly being TRBD1 (5 bases). The germline V and J ends were trimmed by 7 bases and 0 bases, with 13 bases remaining between them. CDR1 and CDR2 from the germline V gene are MNHNS and SASEGT. This CDR3 has 14 residues. The CDR3 here is CASKPTTASYEQYF. DNA for the CDR3: TGTGCCAGCAAACCCACGACAGCCTCCTACGAGCAGTACTTC.

This clonotype was recorded only once. This may stem from a read error, because a much larger clone lies one nucleotide away. The V gene is TRBV10-3, the J gene TRBJ1-4; weak D call: TRBD1 (6 bases). The CDR3 covers 14 residues. Trimming removed 4 bases at V and 0 bases at J, with 6 bases between. CDR1 is ENHRY, CDR2 SYGVKD, per germline. CDR3 sequence: CAISGTATNEKLFF. DNA of the CDR3: TGTGCCATCAGTGGGACAGCAACTAATGAAAAACTGTTTTTT.

This clonotype was seen only a few times. This rearrangement joins TRBV5-6 to TRBJ2-5; a weak D match, TRBD2 (6 bases). This CDR3 has 14 amino acids. CDR1 SGHDT and CDR2 YYEEEE come from the germline V gene. V lost 6 bases to trimming and J lost 2 bases, with 14 bases between them. CDR3 residues: CASIQGGWQETQYF. CDR3 coding DNA: TGTGCCAGCATTCAGGGAGGTTGGCAAGAGACCCAGTACTTC. The full variable domain, in which reference TRBV5-6 and TRBJ2-5 provide the parts outside the CDR3, is DAGVTQSPTHLIKTRGQQVTLRCSPKSGHDTVSWYQQALGQGPQFIFQYYEEEERQRGNFPDRFSGHQFPNYSSELNVNALLLGDSALYLCASIQGGWQETQYFGPGTRLLVL.

The sample holds many counts of this clonotype. The genes are TRBV24-1 and TRBJ1-2; tentatively, D is TRBD1 (6 bases). V was pared by 3 bases and J by 6 bases, with 22 bases between. CDR3 length: 17 amino acids. Germline-derived CDR1 and CDR2 are KGHDR and SFDVKD. The CDR3 DNA reads TGTGCCACCAGTGATAGGATCTCGACCGGGGGGCGTGATGGCTACACCTTC. This gives the protein CATSDRISTGGRDGYTF.